This T cell receptor beta chain emerged from a study of blood T cell repertoires in COVID-19. Participants were aged about 18 to 100 years from 20 to 30 US areas. Per the germline V gene, CDR1 is LGHNA and CDR2 is YNFKEQ. Trimming shortened V by 0 bases and J by 5 bases, and 11 bases separated the two germline ends. The CDR3 contains 15 residues. TCRdb's copy holds only in-frame clones and misses some; the assay was immunoSEQ multiplex PCR. This sample carries 150,000 to 250,000 clones, around 90% of them seen once, and the ten largest clones take around 2.4%. This chain links TRBV4-2 with TRBJ1-5; D possibly corresponds to TRBD1 (5 bases). The material sequenced was PBMCs or T cells enriched from blood (not recorded which). This TCR came from a woman aged 25-40 years who had recovered from COVID-19. The CDR3 DNA sequence: TGTGCCAGCAGCCAAGATTGGGGCAGGGATCAGCCCCAGCATTTT. Protein: CASSQDWGRDQPQHF.